This T cell receptor beta chain was found in a study of technical replicates of blood from a handful of donors (dated by TCRdb to the late 2010s). The receptor library was made with the immunoSEQ multiplex PCR assay. What TCRdb holds here is the immuneACCESS table cut down to in-frame rearrangements. Part of the clones is not present; checked against another copy, under half of the missing clones reflect an unresolved V gene, and the others are unexplained. The table for this sample lists 75,000 to 100,000 clones; about 94% of them were counted only once. The ten top clones hold around 0.37% of the sample. Regarding this clone: Its specific antigen is unknown. Per-base qualities were not stored, and no clone one base away is much larger.

CDR1 and CDR2, per the germline V gene, are SGHRS and YFSETQ. The cysteine opens and the phenylalanine closes a CDR3 of 13 amino acids. The only DNA kept is the CDR3, 39 bases in frame from the first base. V is reduced by 0 bases and J by 5 bases, leaving a spacing of 6 bases between them. The specimen sequenced was T cells isolated from PBMCs. In this chain, TRBV5-1 is recombined with TRBJ1-5, with TRBD1 as a weak D call on 5 bases. The clonotype comes from a human donor in good health. The DNA reads as follows: TGCGCCAGCAGCTTGGGGGGCCATCAGCCCCAGCATTTT. Translated, it gives CASSLGGHQPQHF. The reference TRBV5-1 and TRBJ1-5 proteins fill in what lies around the CDR3, so the full variable domain reads KAGVTQTPRYLIKTRGQQVTLSCSPISGHRSVSWYQQTPGQGLQFLFEYFSETQRNKGNFPGRFSGRQFSNSRSEMNVSTLELGDSALYLCASSLGGHQPQHFGDGTRLSIL.